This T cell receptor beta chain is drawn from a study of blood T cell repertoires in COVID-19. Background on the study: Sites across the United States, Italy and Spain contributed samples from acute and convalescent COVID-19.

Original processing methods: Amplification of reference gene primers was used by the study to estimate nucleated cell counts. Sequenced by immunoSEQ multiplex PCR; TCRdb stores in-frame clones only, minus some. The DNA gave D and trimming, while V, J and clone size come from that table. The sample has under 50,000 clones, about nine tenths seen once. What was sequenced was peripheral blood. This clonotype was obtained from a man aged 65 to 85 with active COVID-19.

Here the CDR3 DNA reads TGCAGCGTTGAAAAAGGGGCGCGGACCGGGGAGCTGTTTTTT. Protein sequence: CSVEKGARTGELFF. The rearrangement joins TRBV29-1 to TRBJ2-2; D is possibly TRBD1 (5 bases). Germline V gene data show CDR1 as SQVTM and CDR2 as ANQGSEA. V dropped 2 bases and J dropped 5 bases, with 12 bases sitting between them. The CDR3 runs to 14 residues.